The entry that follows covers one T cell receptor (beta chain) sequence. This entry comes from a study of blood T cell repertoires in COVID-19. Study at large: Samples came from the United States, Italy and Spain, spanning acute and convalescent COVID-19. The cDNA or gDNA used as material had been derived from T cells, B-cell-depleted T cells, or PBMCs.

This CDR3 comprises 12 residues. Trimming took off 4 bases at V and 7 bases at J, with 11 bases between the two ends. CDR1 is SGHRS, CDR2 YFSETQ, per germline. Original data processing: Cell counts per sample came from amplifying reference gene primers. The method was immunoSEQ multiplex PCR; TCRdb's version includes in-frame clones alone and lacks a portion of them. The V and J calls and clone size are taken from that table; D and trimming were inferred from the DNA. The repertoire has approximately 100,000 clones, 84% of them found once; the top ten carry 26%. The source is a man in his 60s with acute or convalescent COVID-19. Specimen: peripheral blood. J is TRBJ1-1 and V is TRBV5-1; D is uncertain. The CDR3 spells CASSLYRDEAFF. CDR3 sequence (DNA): TGCGCCAGCAGCCTTTACAGAGATGAAGCTTTCTTT.